The subject of this entry is one T cell receptor beta chain. Six replicates per PBMC sample, mostly from approximately 0.45 ug of genomic DNA. TCRdb's copy holds only in-frame clones and misses some; the assay was immunoSEQ multiplex PCR. The table shows around 15,000 clones, with just over 65% occurring only once. Germline V gene sequence: CDR1 MNHEY, CDR2 SVGAGI. The CDR3 is 11 amino acids. The V and J ends lost 3 bases and 6 bases respectively, with 3 bases between them. This record belongs to a study of neoadjuvant anti-PD-1 for oral cavity cancer. Study background: Patients mostly received three to four biweekly nivolumab doses at 3 mg/kg before surgery.

Patients had newly diagnosed, untreated stage II-IVA oral cavity squamous cell carcinoma. Cohort: HPV-negative, locally advanced oral cavity squamous cell carcinoma patients. This clonotype originated in a person aged 40 to 85 with oral cavity squamous cell carcinoma. Sequencing was performed on PBMCs, taken before nivolumab (anti-PD-1) treatment. The genes are TRBV6-5 and TRBJ2-1; D not certain. The CDR3 bases are TGTGCCAGCAGTTATTTCAATGAGCAGTTCTTC. It specifies CASSYFNEQFF.